This passage covers 20 T cell receptor beta chains from one sample sequenced in a study of blood T cell repertoires in COVID-19. TCRdb keeps only in-frame clones here, not all; method: immunoSEQ multiplex PCR. In the table there are about 230,000 clones, around nine tenths of which are singletons. Sequencing was carried out using PBMCs or T cells enriched from blood (not recorded which). These receptors all come from a woman younger than 45 with acute COVID-19.

The rearrangement links TRBV7-6 to TRBJ2-1, with D tentatively TRBD1 (5 bases). Trimming left V 4 bases short and J 4 bases short, with 20 bases between. CDR1 SGHVS and CDR2 FNYEAQ come from the germline V gene. CDR3 length: 17 amino acids. The CDR3 here is CASSSPRAGAGYNEQFF. DNA for the CDR3: TGTGCCAGCAGCTCTCCCCGGGCTGGGGCTGGGTACAATGAGCAGTTCTTC.

This clone turned up a few times. This chain connects TRBV20-1 to TRBJ1-4, with D tentatively TRBD1 (5 bases). In germline, CDR1 is DFQATT, CDR2 SNEGSKA (reference sequence). The V end lost 3 bases, the J end lost 7 bases, and 15 bases lay between the germline ends. The CDR3 is 14 residues long. The CDR3 sequence: CSASYTAQGEKLFF. The CDR3 nucleotides read TGCAGTGCTAGTTATACGGCTCAGGGTGAAAAACTGTTTTTT.

The chain uses TRBV20-1 and TRBJ2-1; possibly TRBD1 for D (5 bases). The germline V gene has CDR1 DFQATT and CDR2 SNEGSKA (reference sequence). V was pared by 3 bases and J by 8 bases, with 8 bases between. The CDR3 extends over 11 amino acids. CDR3 amino acids: CSASLRDEQFF. The CDR3 nucleotides are TGCAGTGCTAGCCTCAGGGATGAGCAGTTCTTC.

The chain joins TRBV4-1 to TRBJ2-7; possible D gene TRBD1, 6 bases. Germline CDR1 MGHRA, CDR2 YSYEKL. The CDR3 runs 15 residues. The ends were cut back, 4 bases at V and 4 bases at J, with 17 bases in the middle. Here the CDR3 DNA reads TGCGCCAGCAGCCTCCTCGAGGACAGTTATTACGAGCAGTACTTC. Its protein product is CASSLLEDSYYEQYF.

This chain joins TRBV11-3 and TRBJ2-1; 8 nucleotides match TRBD1. The J segment lost 9 bases and the V segment lost 5 bases, leaving 12 bases of the junction unmatched. The CDR3 spans 15 residues. The V gene's germline CDR1 is SGHNT and CDR2 YENEEA. The CDR3 nucleotides are TGTGCCAGCAGCATGACAGGGGTCATCGGGGTTGAGCAGTTCTTC. Its translation is CASSMTGVIGVEQFF.

V is TRBV6-5 and J is TRBJ1-5; 8 positions match TRBD1. CDR1 is MNHEY and CDR2 is SVGAGI in the germline V gene. The length of the CDR3 is 15 residues. The junction had 9 bases not matched to a gene; V was cut back by 6 bases and J by 5 bases. Here the CDR3 reads CASSSDRGGDQPQHF. CDR3 nucleotide sequence: TGTGCCAGCAGCTCCGACAGGGGAGGCGATCAGCCCCAGCATTTT.

This clone was recorded only once. The chain employs TRBV6-5 and TRBJ1-5, with 9 bases identical to TRBD1. The V gene's germline CDR1 is MNHEY and CDR2 SVGAGI. Trimming removed 5 bases from V and 0 bases from J; junction bases left unmatched: 2. There are 15 residues in the CDR3. Here the CDR3 DNA reads TGTGCCAGCAGTCGACAGGGGGATAGCAATCAGCCCCAGCATTTT. This sequence encodes CASSRQGDSNQPQHF.

The rearrangement links TRBV27 to TRBJ1-1; tentatively, D is TRBD1 (5 bases). V was pared by 6 bases and J by 4 bases, with 12 bases between. The CDR3 sequence is 13 residues long. The germline V gene has CDR1 MNHEY and CDR2 SMNVEV (reference sequence). The CDR3 coding sequence is TGTGCCAGCAGACCGGGACTGGGCACTGAAGCTTTCTTT. Its protein product is CASRPGLGTEAFF.

The genes are TRBV6-5 and TRBJ2-3; TRBD2 agrees at 10 bases. The junction had 3 bases not matched to a gene; V was cut back by 4 bases and J by 2 bases. This CDR3 is 15 amino acids long. Germline CDR1 reads MNHEY; CDR2 reads SVGAGI. The CDR3 DNA follows: TGTGCCAGCAGTTTCGGGACTAGCGACACAGATACGCAGTATTTT. Residues: CASSFGTSDTDTQYF.

Only a few counts were recorded for this clone. The V call is TRBV6-5, the J call TRBJ2-7, with D tentatively TRBD1 (6 bases). The germline V gene encodes CDR1 MNHEY and CDR2 SVGAGI. V dropped 5 bases and J dropped 5 bases, with 19 bases sitting between them. This CDR3 contains 15 residues. The CDR3 sequence is CASSTTGSGDHEQYF. CDR3 bases: TGTGCCAGCAGTACTACCGGATCAGGGGACCACGAGCAGTACTTC.

This rearrangement joins TRBV24-1 to TRBJ1-5; the D is unclear. Trimming took off 10 bases at V and 3 bases at J, with 6 bases between the two ends. This CDR3 region has 11 residues. Germline CDR1 reads KGHDR; CDR2 reads SFDVKD. The CDR3 spells CATPLNQPQHF. CDR3 coding DNA: TGTGCCACTCCTCTCAATCAGCCCCAGCATTTT.

The chain employs TRBV18 and TRBJ2-1; 10 nucleotides agree with TRBD2. V was clipped by 4 bases and J by 5 bases; unmatched bases: 5. The CDR3 has 15 amino acids. The germline V gene has CDR1 KGHSH and CDR2 LQKENI. The CDR3 DNA is TGTGCCAGCTCACTGACAGCGGGGGGGGACAATGAGCAGTTCTTC. Translating gives CASSLTAGGDNEQFF. Variable domain in full (rest from reference TRBV18 and TRBJ2-1): NAGVMQNPRHLVRRRGQEARLRCSPMKGHSHVYWYRQLPEEGLKFMVYLQKENIIDESGMPKERFSAEFPKEGPSILRIQQVVRGDSAAYFCASSLTAGGDNEQFFGPGTRLTVL.

V usage is TRBV11-2 and J usage is TRBJ1-2, with D hard to call. Germline V gene lookup returns CDR1 SGHAT and CDR2 FQNNGV. The CDR3 has 12 residues. V gave up 2 bases and J gave up 8 bases, with 9 bases separating them. In DNA, the CDR3 is TGTGCCAGCAGCTTAACCCGGTCGGGCTACACCTTC. Its protein product is CASSLTRSGYTF.

The gene calls are TRBV3-1 (or the pseudogene TRBV3-2) and TRBJ2-7; D gene unclear. The CDR3 is 13 residues long. Germline V gene sequence: CDR1 LGHDT, CDR2 YNNKEL (reference sequence). The ends were cut back, 0 bases at V and 3 bases at J, with 6 bases in the middle. CDR3 sequence (DNA): TGTGCCAGCAGCCAAGACGGAGACTACGAGCAGTACTTC. Its protein is CASSQDGDYEQYF.

The gene calls are TRBV5-5 and TRBJ1-2; TRBD1 matches 8 bases. Germline CDR1 reads SGHKS; CDR2 reads YYEKEE (reference sequence). Trimming at V came to 0 bases and at J to 5 bases, leaving 3 bases not matched to a gene. The CDR3 is 14 amino acids. The CDR3 sequence is CASSLVTGGYGYTF. DNA of the CDR3: TGTGCCAGCAGCTTGGTTACAGGGGGTTATGGCTACACCTTC.

The chain recombines TRBV7-9 with TRBJ2-7, with D perhaps matching TRBD2 (5 bases). This CDR3 spans 13 amino acids. Trimming took off 5 bases at V and 6 bases at J, with 14 bases between the two ends. CDR1 SEHNR and CDR2 FQNEAQ come from the germline V gene (reference sequence). The CDR3 region has the DNA TGTGCCAGCAGCGTGACTCGGGGAAGCGAGCAGTACTTC. Amino acids: CASSVTRGSEQYF.

The count of this clone is one. CDR3 sequence (DNA): TGTGCCAGCAATTGGGGGGTCACTGAAGCTTTCTTT. Its translation is CASNWGVTEAFF. The chain employs TRBV6-5 and TRBJ1-1; possibly TRBD1 for D (5 bases). The V gene lost 7 bases and the J gene lost 4 bases, with 10 bases spanning the gap. The CDR3 covers 12 residues. The germline gives CDR1 MNHEY, CDR2 SVGAGI.

The chain carries TRBV7-2 and TRBJ2-1; 11 bases align to TRBD2. CDR3 size: 15 residues. Trimming at V came to 5 bases and at J to 4 bases, leaving 4 bases not matched to a gene. From germline, CDR1 is SGHTA and CDR2 FQGNSA. Written as DNA, the CDR3 is TGTGCCAGCAGCCGTAGCGGGGGGGAATACAATGAGCAGTTCTTC. Translated, it gives CASSRSGGEYNEQFF.

The chain carries TRBV12-3 or TRBV12-4 and TRBJ2-7; weak D call: TRBD1 (6 bases). V was trimmed by 5 bases and J by 3 bases, leaving 8 bases between them. The CDR3 loop spans 12 amino acids. CDR3 region: CASSPDSYEQYF. In nucleotides, the CDR3 is TGTGCCAGCAGTCCGGACAGCTACGAGCAGTACTTC.

V and J are TRBV19 and TRBJ2-3; 7 bases line up with TRBD2. CDR1 is LNHDA and CDR2 is SQIVND in the germline V gene (reference sequence). With V trimmed by 3 bases and J by 6 bases, 6 bases remained unmatched. This CDR3 is 14 amino acids long. The CDR3 protein is CASSIGGEGDTQYF. In nucleotides, the CDR3 is TGTGCCAGTAGTATTGGGGGGGAAGGGGATACGCAGTATTTT. Combining the CDR3 with reference TRBV19 and TRBJ2-3 gives the whole variable domain DGGITQSPKYLFRKEGQNVTLSCEQNLNHDAMYWYRQDPGQGLRLIYYSQIVNDFQKGDIAEGYSVSREKKESFPLTVTSAQKNPTAFYLCASSIGGEGDTQYFGPGTRLTVL.